The rows below give T cell receptor beta chains drawn from one sample of a study of T cells in Graves' hyperthyroidism and ophthalmopathy. TCRdb called the multiplex PCR reads again in MiXCR, with one record for every CDR3 protein. Among about 560,000 distinct CDR3 sequences listed, 11% to 15% were seen once. Input material: blood. All receptors derive from a woman in her thirties or forties with Graves' hyperthyroidism. The CDR3 runs from the conserved cysteine through the conserved F or W. D genes are given only for firm matches. Clone size is shown for a subset of rows, as once, few, many or a class of expanded clone.

V gene,clone size,D gene,J gene,CDR3 protein,CDR3 DNA
TRBV12-3/TRBV12-4,many,-,TRBJ1-6,CASRDMRNSPLHF,TGTGCCAGCCGGGACATGCGTAATTCACCCCTCCACTTT
TRBV6-6,many,-,TRBJ2-3,CASSYSEGTSDTQYF,TGTGCCAGCAGTTACTCGGAGGGTACGTCAGATACGCAGTATTTT
TRBV27,many,-,TRBJ1-4,CASSGGDSWEKLFF,TGTGCCAGCAGCGGTGGGGACTCTTGGGAAAAACTGTTTTTT
TRBV29-1,-,-,TRBJ1-1,CSVGGTANTEAFF,TGCAGCGTCGGGGGGACGGCGAACACTGAAGCTTTCTTT
TRBV6-1,many,TRBD1,TRBJ2-7,CASGQDNSYEQYF,TGTGCCAGCGGACAGGACAACTCCTACGAGCAGTACTTC
TRBV3-1,-,-,TRBJ2-3,CASSQGLSDGDTQYF,TGTGCCAGCAGCCAGGGACTCTCGGATGGAGATACGCAGTATTTT
TRBV25-1,few,TRBD2,TRBJ2-5,CASSEYHPSGQETQYF,TGTGCCAGCAGTGAATATCATCCTAGCGGGCAAGAGACCCAGTACTTC
TRBV28,many,TRBD1,TRBJ1-2,CASSYAGTGSYGYTF,TGTGCCAGCAGTTACGCAGGGACAGGGAGCTATGGCTACACCTTC
TRBV6-9,once,-,TRBJ1-6,CASSYGRSLDSPLHF,TGTGCCAGCAGTTACGGCCGCAGTCTAGATTCACCCCTCCACTTT
TRBV7-2,-,-,TRBJ1-2,CASSLARVRDYGYTF,TGTGCCAGCAGCTTAGCGCGGGTCAGGGACTATGGCTACACCTTC
TRBV13,few,TRBD2,TRBJ2-7,CASSLAPSSRTSGRIGYEQYF,TGTGCCAGCAGCTTAGCCCCCTCCTCTAGGACTAGCGGGAGAATAGGCTACGAGCAGTACTTC